One and the same sample provided the 5 T cell receptor beta chains below, sequenced in a study of neoadjuvant nivolumab and ipilimumab in lung cancer (dated by TCRdb to the early 2020s). The sample's time point, from its label and the paper: at surgical resection after neoadjuvant nivolumab +/- ipilimumab. Library prep was done by the immunoSEQ multiplex PCR assay. This immuneACCESS table, as held by TCRdb, lists in-frame sequences with V and J called but not all clones. Of the missing ones, under half trace to an unresolved V gene in checked studies; the others have no known cause. Present in this sample are around 17,000 clones, roughly 76% of which were seen just once. Under 8.5% of the sample is taken by the ten largest. The sequenced sample was tumor tissue, obtained after neoadjuvant nivolumab, alone or with ipilimumab, at or shortly before surgery. These receptors were taken from an adult with non-small cell lung cancer.

Here the CDR3 reads CASSLGNSPEKLFF. The CDR3 nucleotides read TGTGCCAGCAGCTTGGGAAATTCTCCTGAAAAACTGTTTTTT. This chain joins TRBV5-4 and TRBJ1-4; D is undetermined. This CDR3 is 14 amino acids long. Trimming shortened V by 0 bases and J by 7 bases, and 10 bases separated the two germline ends. Germline V gene lookup returns CDR1 SGHNT and CDR2 YYREEE (reference sequence).

The genes are TRBV6-4 and TRBJ1-1; 7 bases are a match to TRBD1. The ends lost 6 bases at V and 1 base at J; junction bases unmatched: 8. Looked up from germline, CDR1 is MRHNA and CDR2 is SNTAGT. This CDR3 comprises 15 residues. CDR3 region: CASRRQGIGNTEAFF. The DNA for the CDR3 is TGTGCCAGCAGACGACAGGGAATAGGGAACACTGAAGCTTTCTTT.

This clone was seen a single time. The chain recombines TRBV5-8 with TRBJ2-1, with TRBD1 identical over 12 bases. Germline lookup yields CDR1 SGHTS and CDR2 YDEGEE. J was trimmed by 7 bases and V by 4 bases; bases with no gene match: 6. The CDR3 is 15 amino acids. This chain's CDR3 is CASSAGTGGWNEQFF. Here the CDR3 DNA reads TGTGCCAGCAGCGCCGGGACAGGGGGCTGGAATGAGCAGTTCTTC.

The gene calls are TRBV5-1 and TRBJ2-7; D is possibly TRBD1 or TRBD2 (5 bases each). Germline lookup yields CDR1 SGHRS and CDR2 YFSETQ. V shed 5 bases and J shed 2 bases, with 20 bases lying between them. There are 16 residues in the CDR3. CDR3 sequence reads: CASSIQTRDAAYEQYF. CDR3 DNA: TGCGCCAGCAGTATACAAACTCGGGACGCCGCCTACGAGCAGTACTTC.

This sequence joins TRBV9 and TRBJ1-1; D remains unclear. The CDR3 sequence is 13 residues long. Deletions cut 0 bases from V and 6 bases from J, with 9 bases between. CDR1 is SGDLS and CDR2 is YYNGEE in the germline V gene. The CDR3, as DNA: TGTGCCAGCAGCGTAGGACACAAGGCTGAAGCTTTCTTT. This codes for CASSVGHKAEAFF.